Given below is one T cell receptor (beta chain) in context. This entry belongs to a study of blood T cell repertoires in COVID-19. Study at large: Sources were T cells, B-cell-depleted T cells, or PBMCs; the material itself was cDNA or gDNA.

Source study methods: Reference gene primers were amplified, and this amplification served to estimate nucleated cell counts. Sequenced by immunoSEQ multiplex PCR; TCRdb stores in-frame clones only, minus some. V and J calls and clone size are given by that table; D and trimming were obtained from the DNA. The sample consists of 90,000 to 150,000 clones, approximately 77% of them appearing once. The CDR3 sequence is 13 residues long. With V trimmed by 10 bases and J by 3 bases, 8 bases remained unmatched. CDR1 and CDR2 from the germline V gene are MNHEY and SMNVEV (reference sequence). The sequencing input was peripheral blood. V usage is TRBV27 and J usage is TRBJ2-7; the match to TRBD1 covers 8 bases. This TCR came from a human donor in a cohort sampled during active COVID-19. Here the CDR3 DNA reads TGTGCCACCGCTCAGGGGGCGGACTACGAGCAGTACTTC. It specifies CATAQGADYEQYF.